This T cell receptor (beta chain) was obtained from a study of CD8+ T cells in alopecia areata. Overall study context: A 6-month off-drug phase came after tofacitinib, which had lasted 6 to 18 months. Study-level findings and limits: Tofacitinib significantly decreased scalp clonality and expanded CD8+ clones among top 100.

Treatment: oral pan-JAK inhibitor, 5-10 mg twice daily. Investigators isolated RNA and reverse transcribed it into cDNA to act as the sequencing template. Profiled with immunoSEQ multiplex PCR; TCRdb holds only in-frame clones, not every one. This sample has over 200,000 clones; under 70% occur once, and the top ten carry more than 3.5%. The germline gives CDR1 SGHAT, CDR2 FQNNGV. V was cut by 5 bases and J by 2 bases, with 13 bases left in between. The CDR3 runs 14 residues. Points on this clone: The antigen is undetermined.

This TCR derives from a human donor with alopecia areata. This sample comprised CD4+ T cells sorted from blood, obtained at week 4, from a patient treated with tofacitinib. The chain joins TRBV11-2 to TRBJ2-7, with D tentatively TRBD1 (5 bases). In nucleotides, the CDR3 is TGTGCCAGCAGCCAAGAACAGGTGACCTACGAGCAGTACTTC. It is translated as CASSQEQVTYEQYF. The full variable domain, in which reference TRBV11-2 and TRBJ2-7 provide the parts outside the CDR3, is EAGVAQSPRYKIIEKRQSVAFWCNPISGHATLYWYQQILGQGPKLLIQFQNNGVVDDSQLPKDRFSAERLKGVDSTLKIQPAKLEDSAVYLCASSQEQVTYEQYFGPGTRLTVT.